These 17 T cell receptor beta chains share one sample of origin, sequenced in a study of T cell repertoires in cytomegalovirus infection. Using its own MiXCR run on the reads, TCRdb lists one record per CDR3 protein. The sample holds approximately 400,000 distinct CDR3 sequences, approximately 30% seen once. Sequenced sample: PBMCs. These receptors all stem from a human donor in good health (CMV status not recorded). Some clones in this sample may be carry-over from other donors' samples.

DNA for the CDR3: TGTGCCAGTAGTATACTAGGGACAGGGTCGCGCACCGAGCAGTTCTTC. Protein sequence: CASSILGTGSRTEQFF. This chain uses TRBV19 with TRBJ2-1; TRBD1 matches 9 bases. V was pared by 2 bases and J by 10 bases, with 12 bases of the junction left unmatched. The CDR3 runs to 16 residues. The germline CDR1 and CDR2 sequences are LNHDA and SQIVND (reference sequence). Combining the CDR3 with reference TRBV19 and TRBJ2-1 gives the whole variable domain DGGITQSPKYLFRKEGQNVTLSCEQNLNHDAMYWYRQDPGQGLRLIYYSQIVNDFQKGDIAEGYSVSREKKESFPLTVTSAQKNPTAFYLCASSILGTGSRTEQFFGPGTRLTVL.

To note about this clonotype: At one end, the junction sequence differs from germline, possibly due to a read error. The chain employs TRBV10-2 and TRBJ1-4; D gene ambiguous. The CDR3 is 11 residues long. Germline V gives CDR1 WSHSY, CDR2 SAAADI. CDR3 in DNA: TGTGCCAGCAGTGAGGGCGGAAAACTGTTTTTT. Its protein product is CASSEGGKLFF.

At least ten counts were recorded for this clonotype. The chain couples TRBV20-1 to TRBJ1-1, with no clear D. The CDR3 loop spans 13 amino acids. Germline values: CDR1 DFQATT, CDR2 SNEGSKA (reference sequence). V was pared by 3 bases and J by 3 bases, with 11 bases between. CDR3 sequence (DNA): TGCAGTGCTAGGGGAAGCACTGACACTGAAGCTTTCTTT. As protein: CSARGSTDTEAFF.

Ten or more counts support this clonotype. The rearrangement links TRBV6-2 or TRBV6-3 to TRBJ1-5; 7 bases are a match to TRBD1. After removal of 8 bases from V and 4 bases from J, the junction contained 11 bases not matched to a gene. CDR3 length: 15 residues. CDR1 and CDR2 (germline): MNHEY, SVGEGT. The CDR3 is CASLPSGQKNQPQHF. In nucleotides, the CDR3 is TGTGCCAGCCTGCCCTCGGGACAGAAGAATCAGCCCCAGCATTTT.

This clonotype appeared a few times. V is TRBV7-2 and J is TRBJ2-1; maybe TRBD2 (7 bases). Germline V gene data show CDR1 as SGHTA and CDR2 as FQGNSA. The CDR3 spans 17 residues. The germline V and J ends were trimmed by 5 bases and 2 bases, with 19 bases remaining between them. CDR3 region: CASSPWGRGATYNEQFF. CDR3 DNA sequence: TGTGCCAGCAGCCCCTGGGGTCGGGGGGCCACCTACAATGAGCAGTTCTTC. The full variable domain, completed using reference TRBV7-2 and TRBJ2-1, is GAGVSQSPSNKVTEKGKDVELRCDPISGHTALYWYRQSLGQGLEFLIYFQGNSAPDKSGLPSDRFSAERTGGSVSTLTIQRTQQEDSAVYLCASSPWGRGATYNEQFFGPGTRLTVL.

This clonotype was seen a handful of times. The CDR3 is CSAREVIQTQYF. The CDR3 coding sequence is TGCAGTGCTAGAGAGGTCATTCAGACCCAGTACTTC. This sequence joins TRBV20-1 and TRBJ2-5; D not resolved. This CDR3 comprises 12 residues. Germline values: CDR1 DFQATT, CDR2 SNEGSKA (reference sequence). The ends were cut back, 0 bases at V and 6 bases at J, with 8 bases in the middle.

The DNA of the CDR3 is TGCGCCAGCAGCGCGACAGGGTCTGGAAACACCATATATTTT. Translated: CASSATGSGNTIYF. The rearrangement joins TRBV5-1 to TRBJ1-3, with TRBD1 matching over 7 bases. This CDR3 spans 14 amino acids. Unmatched junction bases numbered 2, after V lost 4 bases and J lost 1 base. Germline V lookup: CDR1 SGHRS, CDR2 YFSETQ.

This clonotype was detected a few times. The chain couples TRBV29-1 to TRBJ2-7, with 12 positions matching TRBD1. The germline V gene encodes CDR1 SQVTM and CDR2 ANQGSEA. This CDR3 has 13 amino acids. This CDR3 reads CSYQGQGAYEQYF. CDR3 DNA sequence: TGCAGTTACCAGGGACAGGGGGCTTACGAGCAGTACTTC.

Remarks on this clonotype: One junction end disagrees with the germline gene, perhaps due to a read error. The chain has TRBV2 and TRBJ1-1; D is unclear. Germline values: CDR1 SNHLY, CDR2 FYNNEI. CDR3 size: 16 residues. The chain's CDR3 is CASSEQGTGQDPGALF. In DNA form, the CDR3 reads TGTGCCAGCAGTGAACAAGGAACGGGTCAGGACCCGGGAGCTTTATTT.

As for this clonotype: This clone may be a read error of a much larger clone one base away. As the CDR3 is not closed by the conserved phenylalanine or tryptophan, this likely results from a read error. The genes are TRBV20-1 and TRBJ1-1; 9 positions agree with TRBD1. Germline loops: CDR1 DFQATT, CDR2 SNEGSKA (reference sequence). There are 15 residues in the CDR3. Trimming took 5 bases from V and 0 from J; bases not matched to a gene: 7. The CDR3 DNA reads as TGCAGTGCTCCAAGGGGGACAGGGATGAACACTGAAGCTTTCTGT. Translating it yields CSAPRGTGMNTEAFC.

The chain uses TRBV6-5 and TRBJ2-5, with TRBD2 matching over 8 bases. J was trimmed by 5 bases and V by 5 bases; bases with no gene match: 13. Germline CDR1 and CDR2: MNHEY and SVGAGI. The length of the CDR3 is 16 residues. CDR3 sequence: CASSRGRRGGLETQYF. CDR3 DNA sequence: TGTGCCAGCAGTCGAGGCCGTCGGGGGGGTTTGGAGACCCAGTACTTC.

The sample holds a few counts of this clonotype. J is TRBJ1-2 and V is TRBV10-3, with a tentative D call TRBD1 (5 bases). This CDR3 is 15 amino acids long. Germline V gene sequence: CDR1 ENHRY, CDR2 SYGVKD. V was trimmed by 2 bases and J by 0 bases, leaving 10 bases between them. DNA for the CDR3: TGTGCCATCAGTGAGCCGGACAAAGCTAACTATGGCTACACCTTC. Amino acid sequence: CAISEPDKANYGYTF.

This clonotype appeared a few times. The V call is TRBV20-1, the J call TRBJ1-2; D uncertain. There are 12 residues in the CDR3. The V gene's germline CDR1 is DFQATT and CDR2 SNEGSKA (reference sequence). V lost 0 bases to trimming and J lost 5 bases, with 7 bases between them. CDR3 bases: TGCAGTGCTAGAGATCCTGGGTATGGCTACACCTTC. Translated: CSARDPGYGYTF.

The rearrangement links TRBV6-5 to TRBJ1-2, with TRBD1 identical over 7 bases. The CDR3 sequence is 15 residues long. Germline V gene data show CDR1 as MNHEY and CDR2 as SVGAGI. The trim removed 0 bases at V and 5 bases at J, leaving 6 bases unmatched. The CDR3 DNA sequence: TGTGCCAGCAGTTACTCGTTTGACAGGGAGTATGGCTACACCTTC. Translated: CASSYSFDREYGYTF.

This clonotype has only a few counts. V gene TRBV6-2 or TRBV6-3 combines with J gene TRBJ1-1, with D maybe TRBD1 (6 bases). Germline CDR1 is MNHEY and CDR2 is SVGEGT. Trimming shortened V by 5 bases and J by 6 bases, and 19 bases separated the two germline ends. The CDR3 spans 15 residues. CDR3 DNA: TGTGCCAGCAGTCGACTGACAGGACCCGTGGCTGAAGCTTTCTTT. Amino acids: CASSRLTGPVAEAFF.

The sample holds a few counts of this clonotype. The CDR3, as DNA: TGTGCCAGCAGTCGTCACTACGAGCAGTACTTC. Its translation: CASSRHYEQYF. This rearrangement joins TRBV25-1 to TRBJ2-7; no clear D gene. Germline-derived CDR1 and CDR2 are MGHDK and SYGVNS. The CDR3 runs 11 residues. With 5 bases removed from V and 3 bases from J, the gap between germline ends came to 5 bases.

This clonotype turned up a few times. This chain joins TRBV20-1 and TRBJ2-1, with TRBD2 matching 7 bases. From germline, CDR1 is DFQATT and CDR2 SNEGSKA (reference sequence). Unmatched junction bases numbered 8, after V lost 3 bases and J lost 0 bases. The CDR3 extends over 16 amino acids. CDR3 nucleotide sequence: TGCAGTGCTAGTGGTTGGCGCGGGGGCTCCTACAATGAGCAGTTCTTC. Its translation is CSASGWRGGSYNEQFF.